This T cell receptor beta chain was documented in a study of blood T cells in healthy people across ages (dated by TCRdb to between 2014 and 2017). In terms of the full investigation: Template switching captured roughly one uniquely barcoded TCR beta cDNA molecule per two T cells in model experiments. Donors of different ages were randomly distributed across sequencing lanes to avoid experimental bias. The study analyzed two additional independent replicas of 1 million unique cDNA reads from the same blood draw for two donors, one aged 18 to 30 and one aged 80 or older. Four age groups were formed from the donors: young (average about 17 years), middle-aged (around 40), aged (roughly 59) and long-lived (around 82). Age-related changes in TCR beta repertoire diversity were measured in the study by deep sequencing normalized with unique cDNA molecular identifiers. Overall study outcomes, separate from this receptor: Because the CMV infection status of the donors was unknown, age-related changes in expanded clonotypes may potentially have been confounded. Estimates of total diversity based on one million sequenced T cells were considered lower bounds and underestimates. Since profiling was done on bulk unsorted PBMCs, naive and antigen-experienced compartments could not be conclusively compared. Observed TCR beta diversity per million T cells fell roughly linearly with age, and a significant reduction was already apparent by age approximately 41. Compared with the aged group, more naive CD4+ T cells, fewer expanded clones and increased TCR diversity were shown by the long-lived group, suggesting age selection. Observed TCR beta diversity correlated strongly with the percentage of naive T cells measured by flow cytometry.

Donors were 35 to 40 systemically healthy Caucasian individuals from Russia aged 6 to 90 years. Each donor gave roughly 9 milliliters of peripheral blood, drawn into EDTA-treated Vacutainer tubes. PBMCs were isolated by Ficoll-Paque density-gradient centrifugation, with at least 6 million obtained per sample. Trizol reagent was used to extract total RNA from PBMCs, with at least 6 micrograms per sample. For every donor, flow cytometry on a PBMC aliquot measured the percentage of naive CD45RAhigh/CD27high T cells. CDR1 and CDR2, looked up from the germline V gene (reference sequence), are SEHNR and FQNEAQ. Trimming accounts for 7 bases at V and 8 bases at J, while the number of junction bases matched to no gene is 11. The CDR3 numbers 15 residues from cysteine through phenylalanine. CDR3 DNA is the only sequence kept; it has 45 bases, read in frame from the first base. Libraries were built with 5' RACE. The sequencing machine was an Illumina HiSeq 2500. The second PCR ran for about 6 to 12 cycles and used a J-beta primer mix along with a sample-barcoded 5' primer. A template-switch 5' adaptor carrying 12 random nucleotides introduced a unique molecular identifier onto each TCR beta cDNA molecule. At least 2.5 million CDR3-containing paired-end reads were obtained from each sample. The Mint cDNA synthesis kit, primed by a TRBC-specific oligonucleotide, was used to synthesize first-strand cDNA from all RNA. Following uracil-DNA glycosylase treatment, a first 18-cycle PCR with universal primers M1SS and BC2_uni_R was performed on all cDNA. In the source study's methods: For normalization, 1 million high-quality reads were randomly selected from each sample, with every read carrying a distinct molecular identifier. Reads with shared molecular identifiers were discarded instead of being binned into consensus sequences. MiTCR, with a Q25 quality threshold and the strictest error-elimination algorithm, was used for CDR3 identification, clonotype clustering and error correction. A nonparametric unseen species model using Euler transformation provided a lower-bound estimate of total TCR beta diversity. TCRdb trimmed the raw reads at Q25, called clones with MiXCR and kept productive beta chains. Merged by CDR3 protein, the rows form single entries marked with the most common genes and DNA. Clone size and V and J calls follow TCRdb, not the original study. This sample holds approximately 850,000 distinct CDR3 sequences; over 45% were observed only once. Around 20% of the sample goes to the ten largest clones.

Remarks on this clonotype: This receptor's antigen is unknown. No clone much larger than this one lies a single base away; base qualities are absent.

The sequence derives from a man younger than 45 in good health. The sample taken for sequencing was blood. This receptor chain uses TRBV7-9 and TRBJ1-4; TRBD1 matches 9 bases in the middle. The CDR3 corresponds to CASIGATGGGEKLFF. Read as DNA, the sequence is TGTGCCAGCATTGGGGCGACAGGGGGAGGCGAAAAACTGTTTTTT. When the CDR3 is completed using the reference TRBV7-9 and TRBJ1-4 genes on either side, the full variable domain is DTGVSQNPRHKITKRGQNVTFRCDPISEHNRLYWYRQTLGQGPEFLTYFQNEAQLEKSRLLSDRFSAERPKGSFSTLEIQRTEQGDSAMYLCASIGATGGGEKLFFGSGTQLSVL.